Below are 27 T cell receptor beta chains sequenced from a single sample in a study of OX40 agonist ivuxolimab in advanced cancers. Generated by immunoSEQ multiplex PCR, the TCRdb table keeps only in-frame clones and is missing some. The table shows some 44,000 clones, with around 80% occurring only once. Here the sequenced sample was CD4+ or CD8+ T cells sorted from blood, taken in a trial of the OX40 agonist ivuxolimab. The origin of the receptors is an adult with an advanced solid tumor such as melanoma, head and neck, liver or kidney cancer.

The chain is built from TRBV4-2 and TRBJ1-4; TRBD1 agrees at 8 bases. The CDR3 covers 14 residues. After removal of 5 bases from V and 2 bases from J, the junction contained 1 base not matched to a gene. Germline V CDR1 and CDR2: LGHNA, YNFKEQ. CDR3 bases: TGTGCCAGCAGCAACAGGGGGACTAATGAAAAACTGTTTTTT. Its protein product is CASSNRGTNEKLFF.

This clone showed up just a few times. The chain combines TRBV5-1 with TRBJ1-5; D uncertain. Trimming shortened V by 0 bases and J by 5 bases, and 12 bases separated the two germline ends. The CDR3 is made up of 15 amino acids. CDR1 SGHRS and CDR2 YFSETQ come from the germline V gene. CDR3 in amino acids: CASSLEGMVHQPQHF. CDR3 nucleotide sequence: TGCGCCAGCAGCTTGGAAGGGATGGTTCATCAGCCCCAGCATTTT.

The CDR3 here is CASSFGPGETQYF. In DNA form, the CDR3 reads TGTGCCAGCAGCTTTGGCCCGGGAGAGACCCAGTACTTC. This sequence joins TRBV7-3 and TRBJ2-5, with no clear D. Germline assignment: CDR1 SGHTA and CDR2 FQGTGA. This CDR3 is 13 amino acids long. The V end lost 3 bases, the J end lost 4 bases, and 9 bases lay between the germline ends. The entire variable domain, with the rest obtained from reference TRBV7-3 and TRBJ2-5, is as follows: GAGVSQTPSNKVTEKGKYVELRCDPISGHTALYWYRQSLGQGPEFLIYFQGTGAADDSGLPNDRFFAVRPEGSVSTLKIQRTERGDSAVYLCASSFGPGETQYFGPGTRLLVL.

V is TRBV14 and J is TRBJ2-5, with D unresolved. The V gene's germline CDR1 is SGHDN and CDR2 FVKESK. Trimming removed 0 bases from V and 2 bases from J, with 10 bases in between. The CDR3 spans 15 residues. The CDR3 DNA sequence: TGTGCCAGCAGCCAAGATTCGGGCGTTCAAGAGACCCAGTACTTC. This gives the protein CASSQDSGVQETQYF.

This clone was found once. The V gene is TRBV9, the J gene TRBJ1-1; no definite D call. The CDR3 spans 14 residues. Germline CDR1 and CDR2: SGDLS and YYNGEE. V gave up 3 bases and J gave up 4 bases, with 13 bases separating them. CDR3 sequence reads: CASSEREGSTEAFF. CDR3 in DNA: TGTGCCAGCAGCGAGCGGGAGGGTAGCACTGAAGCTTTCTTT.

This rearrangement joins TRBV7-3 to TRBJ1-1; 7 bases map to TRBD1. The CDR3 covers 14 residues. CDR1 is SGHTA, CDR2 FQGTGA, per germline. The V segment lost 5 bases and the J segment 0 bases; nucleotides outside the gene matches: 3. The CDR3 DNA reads TGTGCCAGCAGCCGGGGACAGATGAACACTGAAGCTTTCTTT. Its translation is CASSRGQMNTEAFF.

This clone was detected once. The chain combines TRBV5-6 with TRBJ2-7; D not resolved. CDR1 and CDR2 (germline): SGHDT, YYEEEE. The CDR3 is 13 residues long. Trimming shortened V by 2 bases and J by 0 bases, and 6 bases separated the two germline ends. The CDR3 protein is CASSFWNSYEQYF. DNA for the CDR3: TGTGCCAGCAGCTTTTGGAACTCCTACGAGCAGTACTTC.

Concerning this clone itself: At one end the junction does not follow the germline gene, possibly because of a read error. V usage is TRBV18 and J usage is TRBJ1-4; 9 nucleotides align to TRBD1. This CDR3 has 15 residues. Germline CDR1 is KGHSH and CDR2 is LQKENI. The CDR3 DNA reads TGTGCCAGCTCCCCACAAAGAGACAGGGGGGAAAAACTGTTTTTT. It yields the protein CASSPQRDRGEKLFF.

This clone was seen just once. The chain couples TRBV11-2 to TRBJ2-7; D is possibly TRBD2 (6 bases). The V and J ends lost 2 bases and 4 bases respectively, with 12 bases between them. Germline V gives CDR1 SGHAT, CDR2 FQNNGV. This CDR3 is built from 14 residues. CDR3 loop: CASSLLGGRYEQYF. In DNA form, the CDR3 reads TGTGCCAGCAGCTTACTGGGAGGTCGGTACGAGCAGTACTTC.

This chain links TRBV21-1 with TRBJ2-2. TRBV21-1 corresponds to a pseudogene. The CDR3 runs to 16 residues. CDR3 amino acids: CASSKDTITNTGELFF. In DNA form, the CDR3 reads TGTGCCAGCAGCAAAGATACGATAACGAACACCGGGGAGCTGTTTTTT.

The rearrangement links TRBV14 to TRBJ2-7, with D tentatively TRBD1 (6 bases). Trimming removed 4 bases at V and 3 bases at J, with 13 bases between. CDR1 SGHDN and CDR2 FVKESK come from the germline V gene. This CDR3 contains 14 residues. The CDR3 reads CASSRTTGFYEQYF. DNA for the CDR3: TGTGCCAGCAGCCGCACGACAGGCTTCTACGAGCAGTACTTC.

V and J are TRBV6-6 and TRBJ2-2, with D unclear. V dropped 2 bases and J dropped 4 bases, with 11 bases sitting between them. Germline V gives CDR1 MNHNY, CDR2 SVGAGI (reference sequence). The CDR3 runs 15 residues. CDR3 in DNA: TGTGCCAGCAGTTACAAAGGGTTTTCCACCGGGGAGCTGTTTTTT. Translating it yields CASSYKGFSTGELFF.

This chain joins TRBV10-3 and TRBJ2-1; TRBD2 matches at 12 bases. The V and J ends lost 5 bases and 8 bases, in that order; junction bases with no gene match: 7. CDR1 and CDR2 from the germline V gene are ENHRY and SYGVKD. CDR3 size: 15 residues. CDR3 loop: CAISKLAGGFYEQFF. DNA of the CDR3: TGTGCCATCAGTAAGCTAGCGGGAGGGTTCTATGAGCAGTTCTTC.

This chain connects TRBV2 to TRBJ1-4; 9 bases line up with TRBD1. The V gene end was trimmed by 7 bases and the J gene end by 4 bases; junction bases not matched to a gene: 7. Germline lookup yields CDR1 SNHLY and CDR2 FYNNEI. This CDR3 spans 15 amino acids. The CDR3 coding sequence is TGTGCCAGCACCGGACAGGGGCCGATTAATGAAAAACTGTTTTTT. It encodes CASTGQGPINEKLFF.

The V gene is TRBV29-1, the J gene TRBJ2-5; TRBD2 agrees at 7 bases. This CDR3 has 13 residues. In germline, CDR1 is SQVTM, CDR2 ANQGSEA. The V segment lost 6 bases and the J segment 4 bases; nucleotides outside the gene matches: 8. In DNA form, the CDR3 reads TGCAGCGTACCGTCGGGGGGTCGAGAGACCCAGTACTTC. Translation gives CSVPSGGRETQYF.

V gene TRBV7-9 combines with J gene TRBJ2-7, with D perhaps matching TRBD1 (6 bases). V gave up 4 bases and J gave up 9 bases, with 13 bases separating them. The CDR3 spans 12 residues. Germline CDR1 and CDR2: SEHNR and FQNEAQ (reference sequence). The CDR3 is CASSSQGGGQYF. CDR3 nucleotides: TGTGCCAGCAGCTCACAGGGTGGGGGGCAGTACTTC. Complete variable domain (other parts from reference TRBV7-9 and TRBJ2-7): DTGVSQNPRHKITKRGQNVTFRCDPISEHNRLYWYRQTLGQGPEFLTYFQNEAQLEKSRLLSDRFSAERPKGSFSTLEIQRTEQGDSAMYLCASSSQGGGQYFGPGTRLTVT.

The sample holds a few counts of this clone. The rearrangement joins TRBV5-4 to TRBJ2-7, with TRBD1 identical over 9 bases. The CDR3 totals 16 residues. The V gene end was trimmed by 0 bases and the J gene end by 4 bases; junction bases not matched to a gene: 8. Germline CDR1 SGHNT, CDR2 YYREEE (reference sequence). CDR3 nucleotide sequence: TGTGCCAGCAGCTTGGGATTACAGGGGGCGGGGTACGAGCAGTACTTC. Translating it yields CASSLGLQGAGYEQYF. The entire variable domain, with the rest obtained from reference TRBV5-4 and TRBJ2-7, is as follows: ETGVTQSPTHLIKTRGQQVTLRCSSQSGHNTVSWYQQALGQGPQFIFQYYREEENGRGNFPPRFSGLQFPNYSSELNVNALELDDSALYLCASSLGLQGAGYEQYFGPGTRLTVT.

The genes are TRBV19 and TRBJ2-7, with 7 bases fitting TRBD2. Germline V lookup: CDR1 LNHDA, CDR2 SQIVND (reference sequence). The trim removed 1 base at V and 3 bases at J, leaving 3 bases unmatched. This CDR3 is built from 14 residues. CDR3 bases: TGTGCCAGTAGTATAGGGGGACTAAACTACGAGCAGTACTTC. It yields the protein CASSIGGLNYEQYF.

CDR3 amino acids: CATSRAGGPYEQYF. The CDR3 DNA follows: TGTGCCACCAGCAGAGCGGGGGGACCCTACGAGCAGTACTTC. The gene calls are TRBV15 and TRBJ2-7, with 7 bases aligning to TRBD2. From germline, CDR1 is LNHNV and CDR2 YYDKDF (reference sequence). There are 14 residues in the CDR3. Trimming took 1 base from V and 2 from J; bases not matched to a gene: 2.

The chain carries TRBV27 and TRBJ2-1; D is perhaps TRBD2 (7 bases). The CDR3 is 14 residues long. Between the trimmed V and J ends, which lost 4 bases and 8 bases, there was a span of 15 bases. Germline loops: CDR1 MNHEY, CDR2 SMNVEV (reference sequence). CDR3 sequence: CASSSRRGADEQFF. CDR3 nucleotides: TGTGCCAGCAGTTCCCGCCGGGGGGCCGATGAGCAGTTCTTC.

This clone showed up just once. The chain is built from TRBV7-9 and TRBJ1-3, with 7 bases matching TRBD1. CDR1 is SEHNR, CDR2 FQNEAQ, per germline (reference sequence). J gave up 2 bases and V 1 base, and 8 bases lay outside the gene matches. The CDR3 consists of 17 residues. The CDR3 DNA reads TGTGCCAGCAGCTTAGTAAGGGGGCCTGGGCCTGGAAACACCATATATTTT. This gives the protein CASSLVRGPGPGNTIYF.

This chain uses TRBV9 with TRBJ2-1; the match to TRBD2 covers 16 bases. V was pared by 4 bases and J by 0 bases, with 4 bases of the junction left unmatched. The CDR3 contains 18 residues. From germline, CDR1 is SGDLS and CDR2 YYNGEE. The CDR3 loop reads CASSQGLAGGSSYNEQFF. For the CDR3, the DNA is TGTGCCAGCAGCCAGGGACTAGCGGGAGGGAGCTCCTACAATGAGCAGTTCTTC.

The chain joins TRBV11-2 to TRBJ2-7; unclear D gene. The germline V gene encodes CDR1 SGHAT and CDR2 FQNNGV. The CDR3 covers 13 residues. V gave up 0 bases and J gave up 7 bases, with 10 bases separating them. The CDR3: CASSLDQTREQYF. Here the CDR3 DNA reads TGTGCCAGCAGCTTAGATCAGACCCGAGAGCAGTACTTC.

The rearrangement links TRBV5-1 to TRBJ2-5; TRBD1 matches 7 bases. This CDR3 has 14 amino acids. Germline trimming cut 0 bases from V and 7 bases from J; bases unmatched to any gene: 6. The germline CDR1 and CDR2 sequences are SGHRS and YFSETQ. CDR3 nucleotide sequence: TGCGCCAGCAGCTTGGCAGGGGGTCAGCGGACCCAGTACTTC. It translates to CASSLAGGQRTQYF.

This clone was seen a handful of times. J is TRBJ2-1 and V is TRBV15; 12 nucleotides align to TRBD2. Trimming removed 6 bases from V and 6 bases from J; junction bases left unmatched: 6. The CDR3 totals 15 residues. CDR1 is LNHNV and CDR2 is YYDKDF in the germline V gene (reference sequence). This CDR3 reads CATRPGTSGLNEQFF. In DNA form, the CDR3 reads TGTGCCACCAGGCCCGGGACTAGCGGGCTCAATGAGCAGTTCTTC.

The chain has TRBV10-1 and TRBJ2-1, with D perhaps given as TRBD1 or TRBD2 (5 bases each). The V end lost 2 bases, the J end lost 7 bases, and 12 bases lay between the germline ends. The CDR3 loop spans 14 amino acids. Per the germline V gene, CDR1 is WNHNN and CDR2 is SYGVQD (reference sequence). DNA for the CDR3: TGCGCCAGCAGTGAGAATCGCAGGGAGAATGAGCAGTTCTTC. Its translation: CASSENRRENEQFF.

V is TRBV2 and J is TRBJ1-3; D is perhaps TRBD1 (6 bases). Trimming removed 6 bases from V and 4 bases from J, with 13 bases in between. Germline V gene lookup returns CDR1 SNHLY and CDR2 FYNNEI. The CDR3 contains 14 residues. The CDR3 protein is CASRKQGVGNTIYF. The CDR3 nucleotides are TGTGCCAGCAGGAAACAGGGTGTCGGAAACACCATATATTTT. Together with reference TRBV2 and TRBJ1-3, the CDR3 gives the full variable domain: EPEVTQTPSHQVTQMGQEVILRCVPISNHLYFYWYRQILGQKVEFLVSFYNNEISEKSEIFDDQFSVERPDGSNFTLKIRSTKLEDSAMYFCASRKQGVGNTIYFGEGSWLTVV.